These 9 T cell receptor beta chains originate from one sample sequenced in a study of blood T cell repertoires in COVID-19. The assay was immunoSEQ multiplex PCR, and TCRdb's table has in-frame clones only and misses some. In the table there are 270,000 or so clones, roughly 80% of which are singletons. The sample comprised peripheral blood. All receptors come from a woman aged 50 to 65 who had recovered from COVID-19.

The chain is built from TRBV19 and TRBJ2-7, with 8 bases aligning to TRBD1. Per the germline V gene, CDR1 is LNHDA and CDR2 is SQIVND (reference sequence). Trimming removed 5 bases from V and 2 bases from J; junction bases left unmatched: 5. The CDR3 is made up of 14 amino acids. The CDR3 loop reads CASSQRTGPYEQYF. The CDR3 DNA is TGTGCCAGTAGTCAGAGGACAGGGCCCTACGAGCAGTACTTC.

The V call is TRBV11-2, the J call TRBJ2-3, with TRBD1 matching over 9 bases. Per the germline V gene, CDR1 is SGHAT and CDR2 is FQNNGV. Germline trimming cut 1 base from V and 2 bases from J; bases unmatched to any gene: 1. CDR3 size: 15 residues. The CDR3 DNA sequence: TGTGCCAGCAGCTTAGGGACAGGGGACACAGATACGCAGTATTTT. It codes for CASSLGTGDTDTQYF.

This sequence joins TRBV7-2 and TRBJ1-1; D perhaps matches TRBD1 (5 bases). Germline V lookup: CDR1 SGHTA, CDR2 FQGNSA. V was cut by 1 base and J by 6 bases, with 9 bases left in between. The CDR3 consists of 13 residues. DNA for the CDR3: TGTGCCAGCAGCTTAGTGGGGGGTGCTGAAGCTTTCTTT. It specifies CASSLVGGAEAFF. Supplemented by reference TRBV7-2 and TRBJ1-1, the full variable domain reads GAGVSQSPSNKVTEKGKDVELRCDPISGHTALYWYRQSLGQGLEFLIYFQGNSAPDKSGLPSDRFSAERTGGSVSTLTIQRTQQEDSAVYLCASSLVGGAEAFFGQGTRLTVV.

The chain uses TRBV4-3 and TRBJ1-2, with 9 bases matching TRBD1. From germline, CDR1 is LGHNA and CDR2 YSLEER. V dropped 0 bases and J dropped 4; count of bases not matched to a gene: 6. The CDR3 is 16 residues long. The CDR3 is CASSQDQGTGPYGYTF. The CDR3 nucleotides read TGCGCCAGCAGCCAAGATCAAGGGACAGGGCCCTATGGCTACACCTTC.

This chain joins TRBV7-2 and TRBJ2-1; 11 positions agree with TRBD2. Trimming removed 3 bases from V and 9 bases from J; junction bases left unmatched: 13. The CDR3 covers 17 residues. In germline, CDR1 is SGHTA, CDR2 FQGNSA. In nucleotides, the CDR3 is TGTGCCAGCAGCTTCCCCCCGATTAGCGGGGGGGCGCGTGAGCAGTTCTTC. This gives the protein CASSFPPISGGAREQFF. Supplemented by reference TRBV7-2 and TRBJ2-1, the full variable domain reads GAGVSQSPSNKVTEKGKDVELRCDPISGHTALYWYRQSLGQGLEFLIYFQGNSAPDKSGLPSDRFSAERTGGSVSTLTIQRTQQEDSAVYLCASSFPPISGGAREQFFGPGTRLTVL.

This clone was recorded once. This chain joins TRBV7-2 and TRBJ2-2, with 10 positions matching TRBD2. Per germline, CDR1 SGHTA and CDR2 FQGNSA. V was pared by 6 bases and J by 6 bases, with 1 base of the junction left unmatched. The CDR3 sequence is 13 residues long. In DNA, the CDR3 is TGTGCCAGCAGGAGCGGGGGGGCCGGGGAGCTGTTTTTT. Protein product: CASRSGGAGELFF.

As DNA, the CDR3 is TGTGCCAGCAGTTTTGGGGCGGAACTGTTTTTT. Protein: CASSFGAELFF. This chain uses TRBV28 with TRBJ1-4, with D tentatively TRBD1 (5 bases). CDR3 length: 11 residues. Germline CDR1 MDHEN, CDR2 SYDVKM. Trimming took 3 bases from V and 12 from J, leaving 8 bases between them.

The table lists this clone with a count of one. The chain has TRBV29-1 and TRBJ2-3; a weak D match, TRBD1 (5 bases). Between the trimmed V and J ends, which lost 8 bases and 4 bases, there was a span of 22 bases. The CDR3 is made up of 15 amino acids. Germline V gene data show CDR1 as SQVTM and CDR2 as ANQGSEA. The CDR3 is CSSSRAPAGADTQYF. The CDR3 coding sequence is TGCAGCTCCTCCAGGGCCCCCGCTGGGGCAGATACGCAGTATTTT.

The chain has TRBV30 and TRBJ1-6, with unresolved D. The CDR3 loop spans 15 amino acids. Looked up from germline, CDR1 is GTSNPN and CDR2 is SVGIG (reference sequence). Trimming stripped 0 bases from V and 0 bases from J, with 6 bases between. The CDR3 loop reads CAWSVMSSYNSPLHF. CDR3 bases: TGTGCCTGGAGTGTAATGAGCTCCTATAATTCACCCCTCCACTTT.